The text below deals with one TCR beta chain. Being one base from a much bigger clone, this may be a read error. This sample was included in a study of blood T cells in healthy people across ages. PCR was performed a second time for 7 to 11 cycles using a sample-barcoded 5' primer and a J-beta primer mix. TCRdb re-derived calls from the 5' RACE reads in MiXCR, one entry per CDR3 protein. The sample includes 710,000 or so distinct CDR3 sequences, roughly 32% seen only once; the top ten take 15%. The CDR3 is 15 residues long. V lost 0 bases, J lost 7 bases, and 9 bases stayed unmatched. Germline assignment: CDR1 SGHTA and CDR2 FQGNSA.

The chain links TRBV7-2 to TRBJ2-7; TRBD2 matches at 7 bases. The sample taken for sequencing was blood. The sequence was collected from a woman older than 75 in good health. The CDR3 bases are TGTGCCAGCAGCTTAGCGGGGGGGTATTACAATGAGCAGTACTTC. Protein: CASSLAGGYYNEQYF.